This TCR beta chain was found in a study of cytomegalovirus exposure and HLA in healthy donors. Across the study: A prior study identified approximately 120 million unique TCR beta sequences from around 180 million T cells.

Germline loops: CDR1 MRHNA, CDR2 SNTAGT. Trimming pared 2 bases from V and 8 bases from J, leaving 18 bases between. This CDR3 contains 15 residues. Primers: 60 Vbeta forward and 13 Jbeta reverse. As originally analysed: Approximately 12 million of tens of millions of unique TCR beta chains were shared, per a later count. Data came from immunoSEQ multiplex PCR; TCRdb stores just in-frame clones and leaves some out. That table gives V, J and clone size, and the DNA gave D and trimming. This sample has about 160,000 clones, with over 75% found just once. This sequence joins TRBV6-4 and TRBJ1-2; no reliable D call. This TCR was recovered from a woman aged 50 to 65 in good health and CMV-seropositive. The sequencing input was PBMCs. The CDR3 spells CASSDVGPTSGGYTF. CDR3 nucleotides: TGTGCCAGCAGTGACGTTGGGCCTACCTCGGGAGGCTACACCTTC.